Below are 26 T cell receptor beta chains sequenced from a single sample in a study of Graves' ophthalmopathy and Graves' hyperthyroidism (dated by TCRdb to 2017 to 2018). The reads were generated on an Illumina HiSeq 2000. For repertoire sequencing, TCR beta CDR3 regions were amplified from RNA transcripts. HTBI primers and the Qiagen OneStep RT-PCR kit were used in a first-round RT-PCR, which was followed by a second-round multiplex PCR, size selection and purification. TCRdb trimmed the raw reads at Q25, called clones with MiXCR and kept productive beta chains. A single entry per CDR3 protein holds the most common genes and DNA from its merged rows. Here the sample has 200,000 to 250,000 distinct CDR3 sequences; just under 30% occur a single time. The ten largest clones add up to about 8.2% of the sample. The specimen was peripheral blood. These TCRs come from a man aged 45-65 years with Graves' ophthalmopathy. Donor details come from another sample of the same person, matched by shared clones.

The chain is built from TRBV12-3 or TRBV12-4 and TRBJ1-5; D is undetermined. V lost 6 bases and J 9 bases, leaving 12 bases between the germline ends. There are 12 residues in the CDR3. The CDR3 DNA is TGTGCCAGCAGAGGTTTTGTAGGGCCCCAGCATTTT. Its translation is CASRGFVGPQHF.

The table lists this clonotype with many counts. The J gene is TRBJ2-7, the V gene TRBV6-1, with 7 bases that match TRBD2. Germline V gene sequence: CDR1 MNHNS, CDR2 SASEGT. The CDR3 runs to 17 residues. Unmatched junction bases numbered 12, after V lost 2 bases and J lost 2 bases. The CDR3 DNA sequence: TGTGCCAGCAGTGAAAGGGAGGGATACTATGGTGCCTACGAGCAGTACTTC. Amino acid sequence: CASSEREGYYGAYEQYF.

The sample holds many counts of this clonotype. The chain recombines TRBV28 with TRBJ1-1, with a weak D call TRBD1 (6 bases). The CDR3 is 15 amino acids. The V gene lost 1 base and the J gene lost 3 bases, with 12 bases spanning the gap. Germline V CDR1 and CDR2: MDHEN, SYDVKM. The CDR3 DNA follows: TGTGCCAGCAGTTTATCTCGGGGGCTGGACACTGAAGCTTTCTTT. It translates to CASSLSRGLDTEAFF.

The CDR3 DNA is TGTGCCAGCAGTGCTCAAAGAGCGGGGTCGCAAGAGACCCAGTACTTC. It is translated as CASSAQRAGSQETQYF. This chain links TRBV6-1 with TRBJ2-5, with 7 bases aligning to TRBD2. The trim removed 4 bases at V and 2 bases at J, leaving 10 bases unmatched. The V gene's germline CDR1 is MNHNS and CDR2 SASEGT. CDR3 length: 16 residues.

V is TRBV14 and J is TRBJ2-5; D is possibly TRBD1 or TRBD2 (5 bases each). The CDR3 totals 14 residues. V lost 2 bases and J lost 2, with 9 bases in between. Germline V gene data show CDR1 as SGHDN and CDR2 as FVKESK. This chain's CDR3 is CASSQSRGQETQYF. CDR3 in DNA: TGTGCCAGCAGCCAATCGAGGGGTCAAGAGACCCAGTACTTC.

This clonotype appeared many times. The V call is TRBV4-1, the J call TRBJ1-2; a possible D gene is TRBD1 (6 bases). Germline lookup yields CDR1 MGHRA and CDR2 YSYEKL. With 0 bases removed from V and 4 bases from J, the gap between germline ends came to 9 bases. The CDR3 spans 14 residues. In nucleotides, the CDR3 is TGCGCCAGCAGCCAAGAACAGGGTACCTATGGCTACACCTTC. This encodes CASSQEQGTYGYTF.

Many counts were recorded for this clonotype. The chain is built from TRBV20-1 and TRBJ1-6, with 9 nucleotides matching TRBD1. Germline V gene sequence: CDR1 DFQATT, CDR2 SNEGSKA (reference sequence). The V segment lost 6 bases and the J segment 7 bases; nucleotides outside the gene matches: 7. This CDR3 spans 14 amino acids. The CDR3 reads CSASQGANNSPLHF. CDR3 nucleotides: TGCAGTGCATCACAGGGGGCGAACAATTCACCCCTCCACTTT.

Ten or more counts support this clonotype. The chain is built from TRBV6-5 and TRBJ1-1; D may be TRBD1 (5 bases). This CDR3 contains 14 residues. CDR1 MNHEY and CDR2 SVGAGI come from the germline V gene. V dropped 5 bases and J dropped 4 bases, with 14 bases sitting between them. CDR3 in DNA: TGTGCCAGCAGTCAGGCCCCGGGGGTCACTGAAGCTTTCTTT. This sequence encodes CASSQAPGVTEAFF.

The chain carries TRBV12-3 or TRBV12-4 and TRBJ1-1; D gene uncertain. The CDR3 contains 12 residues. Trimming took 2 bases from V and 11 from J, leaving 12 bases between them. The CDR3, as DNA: TGTGCCAGCAGTTTACAGGAAGCGGATGCTTTCTTT. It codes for CASSLQEADAFF.

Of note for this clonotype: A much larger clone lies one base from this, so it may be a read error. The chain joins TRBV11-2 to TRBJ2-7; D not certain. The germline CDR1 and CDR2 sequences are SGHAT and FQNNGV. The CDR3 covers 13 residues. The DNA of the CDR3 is TGTGCCAGCAGCTTAGTAAGAGGCTACCAGCAGTACTTC. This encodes CASSLVRGYQQYF.

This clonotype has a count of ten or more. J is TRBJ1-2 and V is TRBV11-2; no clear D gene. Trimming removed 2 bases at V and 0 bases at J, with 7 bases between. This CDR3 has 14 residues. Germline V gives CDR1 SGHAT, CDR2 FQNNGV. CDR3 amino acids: CASSLSRTNYGYTF. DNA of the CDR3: TGTGCCAGCAGCTTAAGCAGAACTAACTATGGCTACACCTTC.

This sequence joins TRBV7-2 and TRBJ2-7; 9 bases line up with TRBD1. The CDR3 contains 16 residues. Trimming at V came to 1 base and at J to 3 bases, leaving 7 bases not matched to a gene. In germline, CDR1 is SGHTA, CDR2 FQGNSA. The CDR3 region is CASSLVHGQGNYEQYF. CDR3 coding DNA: TGTGCCAGCAGCTTAGTTCACGGACAGGGGAACTACGAGCAGTACTTC.

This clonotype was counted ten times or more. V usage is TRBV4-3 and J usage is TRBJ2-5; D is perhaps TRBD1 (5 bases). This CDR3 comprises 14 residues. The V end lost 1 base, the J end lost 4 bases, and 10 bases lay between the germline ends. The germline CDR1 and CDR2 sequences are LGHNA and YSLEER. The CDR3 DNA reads TGCGCCAGCAGCCAAGGGGCAGGGCTAGAGACCCAGTACTTC. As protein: CASSQGAGLETQYF.

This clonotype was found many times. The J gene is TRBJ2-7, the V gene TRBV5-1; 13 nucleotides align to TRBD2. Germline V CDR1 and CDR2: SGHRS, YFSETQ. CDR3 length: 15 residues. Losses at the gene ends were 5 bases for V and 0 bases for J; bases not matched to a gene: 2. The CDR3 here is CASRLAGGYSYEQYF. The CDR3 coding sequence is TGCGCCAGCAGACTAGCGGGAGGGTACTCCTACGAGCAGTACTTC.

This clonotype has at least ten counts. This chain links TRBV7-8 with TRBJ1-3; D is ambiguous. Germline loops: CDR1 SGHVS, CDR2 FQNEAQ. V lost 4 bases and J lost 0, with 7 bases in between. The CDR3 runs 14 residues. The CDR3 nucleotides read TGTGCCAGCAGCTACCGGAGCTCTGGAAACACCATATATTTT. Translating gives CASSYRSSGNTIYF.

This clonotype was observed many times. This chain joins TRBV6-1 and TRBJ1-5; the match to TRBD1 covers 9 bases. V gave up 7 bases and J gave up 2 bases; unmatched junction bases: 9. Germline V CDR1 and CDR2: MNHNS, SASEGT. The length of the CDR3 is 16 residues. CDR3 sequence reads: CASNRDRAGGNQPQHF. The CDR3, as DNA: TGTGCCAGCAACCGGGACAGGGCGGGGGGCAATCAGCCCCAGCATTTT.

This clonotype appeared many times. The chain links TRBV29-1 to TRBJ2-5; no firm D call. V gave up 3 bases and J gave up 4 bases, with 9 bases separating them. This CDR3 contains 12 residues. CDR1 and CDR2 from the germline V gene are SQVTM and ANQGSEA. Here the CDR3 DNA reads TGCAGCGTTGATGGTCTTACAGAGACCCAGTACTTC. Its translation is CSVDGLTETQYF.

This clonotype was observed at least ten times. The CDR3: CASSSSHTQYF. In nucleotides, the CDR3 is TGTGCCAGCAGTTCGTCCCACACCCAGTACTTC. The J gene is TRBJ2-5, the V gene TRBV28; D is ambiguous. Looked up from germline, CDR1 is MDHEN and CDR2 is SYDVKM. This CDR3 is built from 11 residues. V was shortened by 4 bases and J by 8 bases, with 8 bases between the two germline ends.

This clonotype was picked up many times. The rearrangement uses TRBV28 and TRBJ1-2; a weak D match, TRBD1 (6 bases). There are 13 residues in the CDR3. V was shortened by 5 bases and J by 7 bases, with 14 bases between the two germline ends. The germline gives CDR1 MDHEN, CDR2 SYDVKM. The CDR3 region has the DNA TGTGCCAGCAGTCCCGGGGGGGCAAGTGGCTACACCTTC. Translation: CASSPGGASGYTF.

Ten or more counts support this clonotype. The CDR3 DNA reads TGTGCCAGCAGCTACGGGACCGCGGGGACCCAGTACTTC. Its translation: CASSYGTAGTQYF. The chain combines TRBV2 with TRBJ2-5; D possibly matches TRBD1 or TRBD2 (5 bases each). Trimming took off 6 bases at V and 7 bases at J, with 15 bases between the two ends. Germline V gene data show CDR1 as SNHLY and CDR2 as FYNNEI. This CDR3 region has 13 residues.

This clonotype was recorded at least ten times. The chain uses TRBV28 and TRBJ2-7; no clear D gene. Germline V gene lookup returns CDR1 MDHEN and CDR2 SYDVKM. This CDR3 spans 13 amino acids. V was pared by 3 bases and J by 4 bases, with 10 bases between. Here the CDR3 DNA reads TGTGCCAGCAGTTTGGGCAGACCATACGAGCAGTACTTC. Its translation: CASSLGRPYEQYF.

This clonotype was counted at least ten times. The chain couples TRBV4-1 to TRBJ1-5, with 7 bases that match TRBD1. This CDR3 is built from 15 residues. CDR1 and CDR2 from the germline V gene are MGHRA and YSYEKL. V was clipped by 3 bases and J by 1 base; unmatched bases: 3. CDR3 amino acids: CASSHRDSSNQPQHF. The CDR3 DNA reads TGCGCCAGCAGCCATCGGGACAGCAGCAATCAGCCCCAGCATTTT.

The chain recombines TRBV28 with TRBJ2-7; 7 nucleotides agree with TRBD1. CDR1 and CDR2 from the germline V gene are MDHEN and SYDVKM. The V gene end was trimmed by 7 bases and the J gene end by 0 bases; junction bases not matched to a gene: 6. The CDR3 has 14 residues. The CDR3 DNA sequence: TGTGCCAGCATCCAAGGGGGCAGCTCCTACGAGCAGTACTTC. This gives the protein CASIQGGSSYEQYF.

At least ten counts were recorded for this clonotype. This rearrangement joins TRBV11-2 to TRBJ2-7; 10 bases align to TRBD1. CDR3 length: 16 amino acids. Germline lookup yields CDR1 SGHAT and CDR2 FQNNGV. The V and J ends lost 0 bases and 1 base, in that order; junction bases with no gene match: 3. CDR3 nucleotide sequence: TGTGCCAGCAGCTTAGACGGGACAGGGGCATCCTACGAGCAGTACTTC. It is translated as CASSLDGTGASYEQYF.

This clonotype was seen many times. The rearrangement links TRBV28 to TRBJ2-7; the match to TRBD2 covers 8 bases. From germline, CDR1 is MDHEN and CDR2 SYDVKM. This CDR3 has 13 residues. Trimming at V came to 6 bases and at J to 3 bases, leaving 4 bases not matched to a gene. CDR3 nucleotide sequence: TGTGCCAGCAGATTAGCGGGAAACTACGAGCAGTACTTC. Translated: CASRLAGNYEQYF.

The CDR3: CAWSMSETQYF. CDR3 nucleotides: TGTGCCTGGTCCATGTCGGAGACCCAGTACTTC. The chain uses TRBV30 and TRBJ2-5; D gene uncertain. CDR1 GTSNPN and CDR2 SVGIG come from the germline V gene (reference sequence). The V end was cut by 5 bases, the J end by 5 bases, with 9 bases between. The CDR3 spans 11 residues. Full variable domain (missing parts from reference TRBV30 and TRBJ2-5): SQTIHQWPATLVQPVGSPLSLECTVEGTSNPNLYWYRQAAGRGLQLLFYSVGIGQISSEVPQNLSASRPQDRQFILSSKKLLLSDSGFYLCAWSMSETQYFGPGTRLLVL.